A selection of T cell receptor beta chains follows, all from one sample in a study of T cells in Graves' hyperthyroidism and ophthalmopathy. TCRdb reprocessed the multiplex PCR reads with MiXCR, giving one entry per CDR3 protein. This table has a few hundred thousand distinct CDR3 sequences, about 15% appearing once. What was sequenced was blood. Receptors were obtained from a woman younger than 35 with Graves' hyperthyroidism. CDR3s include the opening cysteine and the closing phenylalanine or tryptophan. Fields, in order: D gene, V gene, J gene, clone size, CDR3 length, CDR3 protein, CDR3 DNA. D genes are given only for firm matches. Clone size is not always given. Where it is, it says once, few, many or a class for expanded clones.

>NA|TRBV27|TRBJ2-7|NA|13
CANSWDGAYEQYF
TGTGCCAACAGCTGGGACGGAGCCTACGAGCAGTACTTC
>NA|TRBV4-3|TRBJ1-6|NA|14
CASSQAGYNSPLHF
TGCGCCAGCAGCCAAGCAGGGTATAATTCACCCCTCCACTTT
>NA|TRBV9|TRBJ1-3|many|17
CASSPGRQEHSGNTIYF
TGTGCCAGCAGCCCGGGCCGACAGGAGCACTCTGGAAACACCATATATTTT
>NA|TRBV12-3/TRBV12-4|TRBJ2-7|many|12
CASTTRGYEQYF
TGTGCCAGCACCACTAGGGGGTACGAGCAGTACTTC
>NA|TRBV28|TRBJ2-3|many|15
CASRPRDPSTDTQYF
TGTGCCAGTAGACCCAGGGACCCTAGCACAGATACGCAGTATTTT
>TRBD2|TRBV10-3|TRBJ2-4|NA|19
CAISALAGGPRGVKNIQYF
TGTGCCATCAGTGCCCTAGCGGGAGGGCCCCGCGGGGTCAAAAACATTCAGTACTTC
>NA|TRBV20-1|TRBJ2-1|many|13
CSAQREVYNEQFF
TGCAGTGCGCAACGAGAGGTGTACAATGAGCAGTTCTTC
>TRBD2|TRBV6-1|TRBJ2-1|NA|13
CAISGGAVNEQFF
TGTGCCATTAGCGGGGGGGCTGTCAATGAGCAGTTCTTC
>NA|TRBV7-3|TRBJ2-7|many|13
CASSGDLGGEQYF
TGTGCCAGCAGCGGGGACTTGGGAGGCGAGCAGTACTTC
>TRBD1|TRBV6-1|TRBJ1-2|few|13
CASRKGQNYGYTF
TGTGCCAGCAGGAAGGGACAGAACTATGGCTACACCTTC
>TRBD1|TRBV4-1|TRBJ2-7|NA|15
CASSQTGTGGDEQYF
TGCGCCAGCAGCCAGACCGGGACAGGGGGAGACGAGCAGTACTTC
>NA|TRBV20-1|TRBJ2-1|few|15
CSARAPTGVHNEQFF
TGCAGTGCTAGAGCTCCCACGGGAGTGCACAATGAGCAGTTCTTC
>NA|TRBV7-2|TRBJ1-6|many|15
CASSLVAGYNSPLHF
TGTGCCAGCAGCTTAGTAGCAGGGTATAATTCACCCCTCCACTTT
>TRBD2|TRBV20-1|TRBJ2-7|many|14
CSARGTSGSYEQYF
TGCAGTGCTAGAGGGACTAGCGGGAGCTACGAGCAGTACTTC
>NA|TRBV20-1|TRBJ2-1|many|15
CSARDLGHPYNEQFF
TGCAGTGCTAGAGATTTGGGCCATCCCTACAATGAGCAGTTCTTC
>NA|TRBV2|TRBJ2-5|many|13
CASSGAEQETQYF
TGTGCCAGCAGTGGGGCAGAACAAGAGACCCAGTACTTC
>NA|TRBV27|TRBJ1-1|many|15
CASSPRGAWNTEAFF
TGTGCCAGCAGTCCCCGGGGAGCCTGGAACACTGAAGCTTTCTTT
>NA|TRBV19|TRBJ2-1|NA|15
CASNTLTDWYNEQFF
TGTGCCAGCAATACCCTCACGGACTGGTACAATGAGCAGTTCTTC
>NA|TRBV7-9|TRBJ2-3|NA|17
CASSILRTPGHTDTQYF
TGTGCCAGCAGCATACTCAGGACCCCGGGGCACACAGATACGCAGTATTTT
>NA|TRBV6-1|TRBJ2-7|NA|14
CASDRTGSSYEQYF
TGTGCCAGCGACAGAACAGGGTCTTCGTACGAGCAGTACTTC
>TRBD2|TRBV3-1|TRBJ2-1|NA|19
CAGSQSKLSGGPSYNEQFF
TGTGCCGGCAGTCAAAGTAAACTTAGCGGGGGCCCCTCCTACAATGAGCAGTTCTTC
>TRBD1|TRBV2|TRBJ2-5|many|15
CASRRGQGDIETQYF
TGTGCCAGCAGACGGGGACAGGGGGATATAGAGACCCAGTACTTC
>NA|TRBV19|TRBJ1-3|NA|14
CASSPRGTEDTIYF
TGTGCCAGTAGTCCCCGGGGTACGGAGGACACCATATATTTT
>NA|TRBV18|TRBJ1-5|many|13
CASSPGPYQPQHF
TGTGCCAGCTCACCGGGCCCTTATCAGCCCCAGCATTTT
>TRBD2|TRBV7-9|TRBJ2-7|NA|14
CASSGGKGGSEQYF
TGTGCCAGCAGCGGGGGTAAGGGAGGGAGCGAGCAGTACTTC
>TRBD1|TRBV2|TRBJ1-6|many|14
CASLGRQGSSPLHF
TGTGCCAGCCTAGGCCGACAGGGGAGTTCACCCCTCCACTTT
>NA|TRBV11-2|TRBJ2-7|many|17
CASSLVPRSYQDYEQYF
TGTGCCAGCAGCTTAGTCCCCCGGTCCTACCAGGACTACGAGCAGTACTTC
>NA|TRBV11-2|TRBJ1-1|many|15
CASSPAGVRNTEAFF
TGTGCCAGCAGCCCCGCAGGGGTAAGGAACACTGAAGCTTTCTTT